The 23 T cell receptor beta chains below all came from one sample that was sequenced in a study of cytomegalovirus exposure and HLA in healthy donors. This PCR relied on a set of 60 Vbeta primers and 13 Jbeta primers. Here immunoSEQ multiplex PCR was the method, and the copy in TCRdb shows in-frame clones only, minus some. The sample contains approximately 170,000 clones, over 60% of which appear only once. Sequencing was carried out using PBMCs. The receptors originated from a woman between 45 and 65 years old in good health and CMV-seronegative.

The chain has TRBV4-1 and TRBJ2-7; 10 positions agree with TRBD2. Germline values: CDR1 MGHRA, CDR2 YSYEKL. The CDR3 extends over 15 amino acids. With 5 bases clipped from V and 1 base from J, the junction kept 5 bases outside the gene matches. CDR3 protein: CASSRGLAESYEQYF. CDR3 in DNA: TGCGCCAGCAGCAGAGGACTAGCGGAATCCTACGAGCAGTACTTC.

CDR3 residues: CASSVGLGSYNEQFF. The CDR3 region has the DNA TGTGCCAGCAGTGTAGGACTAGGGTCTTACAATGAGCAGTTCTTC. This chain uses TRBV6-4 with TRBJ2-1; 7 nucleotides match TRBD2. This CDR3 contains 15 residues. V trimming: 4 bases; J trimming: 4 bases; junction bases outside the gene matches: 7. From germline, CDR1 is MRHNA and CDR2 SNTAGT.

Points on this clone: An end of the junction differs from the germline gene, which may be a read error. The chain has TRBV7-9 and TRBJ1-1; the D gene is possibly TRBD1 (5 bases). CDR3 length equals 14 residues. Looked up from germline, CDR1 is SEHNR and CDR2 is FQNEAQ (reference sequence). CDR3 in DNA: TGTTCCAGCAGCGGCAGGGTTGCGAACACTGAAGCTTTCTTT. Translating gives CSSSGRVANTEAFF.

This chain connects TRBV6-4 to TRBJ2-2, with TRBD2 matching 11 bases. The V gene's germline CDR1 is MRHNA and CDR2 SNTAGT. Germline trimming cut 4 bases from V and 5 bases from J; bases unmatched to any gene: 3. The CDR3 is 15 residues long. CDR3 sequence: CASSVTSGSTGELFF. CDR3 DNA sequence: TGTGCCAGCAGTGTTACTAGCGGGAGTACCGGGGAGCTGTTTTTT.

The gene calls are TRBV9 and TRBJ2-1, with TRBD1 matching over 10 bases. The CDR3 sequence is 15 residues long. Per the germline V gene, CDR1 is SGDLS and CDR2 is YYNGEE. V gave up 4 bases and J gave up 8 bases; unmatched junction bases: 9. The DNA of the CDR3 is TGTGCCAGCAGCCCGATCCGGGACAGGGGTGATGAGCAGTTCTTC. It specifies CASSPIRDRGDEQFF.

V usage is TRBV28 and J usage is TRBJ1-5; no clear D gene. Trimming removed 8 bases at V and 2 bases at J, with 16 bases between. Germline assignment: CDR1 MDHEN and CDR2 SYDVKM. CDR3 length equals 15 residues. CDR3 DNA sequence: TGTGCCAGCGCCGGAGAGGGTTCGGGCAATCAGCCCCAGCATTTT. It translates to CASAGEGSGNQPQHF.

The chain recombines TRBV11-1 with TRBJ2-2; D might be TRBD2 (5 bases). V lost 8 bases and J 0 bases, leaving 7 bases between the germline ends. Germline CDR1 is SGHAT and CDR2 is FQDESV (reference sequence). CDR3 length: 13 residues. The CDR3 DNA reads TGTGCCAGCGGGAGAGCGAACACCGGGGAGCTGTTTTTT. This translates into CASGRANTGELFF.

The chain uses TRBV6-1 and TRBJ2-1; maybe TRBD1 (6 bases). V was cut by 5 bases and J by 4 bases, with 15 bases left in between. This CDR3 comprises 15 residues. CDR1 is MNHNS and CDR2 is SASEGT in the germline V gene. CDR3 DNA sequence: TGTGCCAGCAGTAAAGGGACACTACTTTACAATGAGCAGTTCTTC. This encodes CASSKGTLLYNEQFF.

V is TRBV10-1 and J is TRBJ1-2; D unclear. In germline, CDR1 is WNHNN, CDR2 SYGVQD (reference sequence). With 6 bases removed from V and 0 bases from J, the gap between germline ends came to 8 bases. This CDR3 has 13 amino acids. This CDR3 reads CASRQLTNYGYTF. Here the CDR3 DNA reads TGCGCCAGCAGACAGCTTACTAACTATGGCTACACCTTC.

The genes are TRBV6-5 and TRBJ2-1, with TRBD1 matching 9 bases. This CDR3 has 13 amino acids. Germline CDR1 reads MNHEY; CDR2 reads SVGAGI. V dropped 6 bases and J dropped 9; count of bases not matched to a gene: 6. This CDR3 is CASSSQGAGEQFF. The CDR3 bases are TGTGCCAGCAGCTCACAGGGGGCTGGTGAGCAGTTCTTC.

Written as DNA, the CDR3 is TGTGCCAGCAGTTTCGACAGGGGCTTCCAGCCCCAGCATTTT. Amino acids: CASSFDRGFQPQHF. The chain employs TRBV28 and TRBJ1-5; 8 bases match TRBD1. Germline assignment: CDR1 MDHEN and CDR2 SYDVKM. V shed 3 bases, J shed 7 bases, and the junction held 5 bases outside the gene matches. This CDR3 is built from 14 residues.

This rearrangement joins TRBV28 to TRBJ1-2; D is possibly TRBD1 (5 bases). The CDR3 is 15 amino acids. Germline assignment: CDR1 MDHEN and CDR2 SYDVKM. V lost 4 bases, J lost 4 bases, and 16 bases lay in between. The CDR3 loop reads CASSSGAVQIYGYTF. The DNA for the CDR3 is TGTGCCAGCAGTTCTGGGGCTGTCCAAATCTATGGCTACACCTTC.

The J gene is TRBJ2-1, the V gene TRBV5-1, with D unresolved. The CDR3 runs to 11 residues. Trimming cost V 4 bases and J 8 bases, with 7 bases left between them. The germline gives CDR1 SGHRS, CDR2 YFSETQ. Here the CDR3 DNA reads TGCGCCAGCAGCGACTTCTATGAGCAGTTCTTC. It specifies CASSDFYEQFF.

The gene calls are TRBV20-1 and TRBJ2-3, with TRBD1 as a possible D gene (6 bases). From germline, CDR1 is DFQATT and CDR2 SNEGSKA (reference sequence). The germline V and J ends were trimmed by 7 bases and 1 base, with 6 bases remaining between them. The CDR3 is 11 residues long. As DNA, the CDR3 is TGCAGTGGACAGGGCACAGATACGCAGTATTTT. This gives the protein CSGQGTDTQYF.

Worth noting for this clone: Other DNA variants within this sample encode the same CDR3. This chain connects TRBV7-3 to TRBJ2-1; 11 nucleotides agree with TRBD2. Germline CDR1 SGHTA, CDR2 FQGTGA. Germline trimming cut 4 bases from V and 4 bases from J; bases unmatched to any gene: 6. The CDR3 loop spans 16 amino acids. CDR3 bases: TGTGCCAGCAGCTCGTTAGCGGGAGGGAGATACAATGAGCAGTTCTTC. This sequence encodes CASSSLAGGRYNEQFF.

The V gene is TRBV6-1, the J gene TRBJ1-5; D perhaps matches TRBD1 (5 bases). The CDR3 runs 17 residues. V was clipped by 1 base and J by 3 bases, with 16 bases between them. Germline CDR1 and CDR2: MNHNS and SASEGT. DNA of the CDR3: TGTGCCAGCAGTGAAGACGGGGGTGGCACCAACAATCAGCCCCAGCATTTT. Amino acid sequence: CASSEDGGGTNNQPQHF.

This sequence joins TRBV11-2 and TRBJ1-2; D unresolved. The CDR3 consists of 14 residues. The V gene's germline CDR1 is SGHAT and CDR2 FQNNGV. The V and J ends lost 5 bases and 4 bases respectively, with 14 bases between them. The CDR3, as DNA: TGTGCCAGCAGCCCCCGAATACAGTCCTATGGCTACACCTTC. Its translation is CASSPRIQSYGYTF.

The rearrangement links TRBV10-3 to TRBJ1-6; D is possibly TRBD1 (6 bases). V lost 2 bases, J lost 13 bases, and 15 bases lay in between. CDR3 size: 14 residues. The germline CDR1 and CDR2 sequences are ENHRY and SYGVKD. CDR3 amino acids: CAISEKGENSPLHF. DNA for the CDR3: TGTGCCATCAGTGAGAAGGGGGAGAACTCCCCCCTCCACTTT.

The V gene is TRBV5-1, the J gene TRBJ1-3; TRBD1 is a possible D gene (6 bases). The CDR3 extends over 17 amino acids. Germline V CDR1 and CDR2: SGHRS, YFSETQ. V was cut by 4 bases and J by 0 bases, with 17 bases left in between. The CDR3 region has the DNA TGCGCCAGCAGCCCGGGGGGCGGTGGCAGCTCTGGAAACACCATATATTTT. Protein product: CASSPGGGGSSGNTIYF.

V usage is TRBV7-2 and J usage is TRBJ2-3; TRBD2 agrees at 12 bases. From germline, CDR1 is SGHTA and CDR2 FQGNSA. Trimming cost V 0 bases and J 0 bases; bases outside gene matches: 4. This CDR3 contains 18 residues. The CDR3 reads CASSLAASGGASTDTQYF. In DNA, the CDR3 is TGTGCCAGCAGCTTAGCGGCTAGCGGGGGGGCCAGCACAGATACGCAGTATTTT.

This chain connects TRBV28 to TRBJ1-3, with TRBD1 matching 10 bases. The CDR3 length is 14 residues. Trimming cost V 7 bases and J 8 bases; bases outside gene matches: 8. Germline V gene lookup returns CDR1 MDHEN and CDR2 SYDVKM. DNA of the CDR3: TGTGCCAGCATCTCGACAGGGGGCCTGGACACCATATATTTT. This encodes CASISTGGLDTIYF.

This sequence joins TRBV5-1 and TRBJ2-5; TRBD1 aligns across 8 bases. The CDR3 contains 15 residues. Germline CDR1 SGHRS, CDR2 YFSETQ. The V and J ends lost 5 bases and 4 bases, in that order; junction bases with no gene match: 10. CDR3: CASSYNDRGRETQYF. The CDR3 DNA reads TGCGCCAGCAGTTATAATGACAGGGGTCGAGAGACCCAGTACTTC.

The chain couples TRBV29-1 to TRBJ2-7, with 9 bases fitting TRBD2. The CDR3 sequence is 14 residues long. Germline CDR1 reads SQVTM; CDR2 reads ANQGSEA. V lost 6 bases and J lost 4; bases outside the gene matches: 10. CDR3 coding DNA: TGCAGCGTGGCCGGGCTAGCGGGAAGATACGAGCAGTACTTC. It yields the protein CSVAGLAGRYEQYF.